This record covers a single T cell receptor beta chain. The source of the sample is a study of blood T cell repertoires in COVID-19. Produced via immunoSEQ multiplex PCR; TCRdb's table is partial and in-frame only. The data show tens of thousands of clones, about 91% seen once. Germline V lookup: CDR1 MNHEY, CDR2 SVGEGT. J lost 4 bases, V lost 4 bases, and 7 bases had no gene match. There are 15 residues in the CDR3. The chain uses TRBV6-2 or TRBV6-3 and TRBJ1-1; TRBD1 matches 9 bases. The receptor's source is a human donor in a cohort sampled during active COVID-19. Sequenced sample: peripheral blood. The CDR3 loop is CASSLGQGGITEAFF. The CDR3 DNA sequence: TGTGCCAGCAGTTTGGGACAGGGTGGGATCACTGAAGCTTTCTTT.